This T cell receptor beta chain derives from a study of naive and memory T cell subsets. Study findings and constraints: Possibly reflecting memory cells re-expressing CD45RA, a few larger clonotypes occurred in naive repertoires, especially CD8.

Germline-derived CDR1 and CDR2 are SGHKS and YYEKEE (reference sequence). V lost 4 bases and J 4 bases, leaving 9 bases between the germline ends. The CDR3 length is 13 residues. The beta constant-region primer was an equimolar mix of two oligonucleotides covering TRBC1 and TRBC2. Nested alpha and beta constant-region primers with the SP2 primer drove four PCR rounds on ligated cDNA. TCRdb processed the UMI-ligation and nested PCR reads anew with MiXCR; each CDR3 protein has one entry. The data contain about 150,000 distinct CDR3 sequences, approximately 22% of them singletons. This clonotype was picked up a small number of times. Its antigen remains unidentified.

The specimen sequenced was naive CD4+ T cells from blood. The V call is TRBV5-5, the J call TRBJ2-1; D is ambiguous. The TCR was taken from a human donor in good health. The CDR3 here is CASSRGPYNEQFF. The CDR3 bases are TGTGCCAGCAGCCGAGGCCCGTACAATGAGCAGTTCTTC.